This is a list of T cell receptor beta chains from one sample in a study of T cells in Graves' hyperthyroidism and ophthalmopathy. TCRdb reanalysed the multiplex PCR reads using MiXCR and keeps one entry per CDR3 protein. The table records 300,000 to 350,000 distinct CDR3 sequences, about 20% of them present only once. The sequenced sample consisted of blood. The receptors derive from a woman between 50 and 59 years old with Graves' hyperthyroidism. CDR3s leave out the opening cysteine and the closing phenylalanine or tryptophan. The order of the fields is J gene, V gene, D gene, CDR3 protein. The D gene is left open where the match is weak.

>TRBJ1-1|TRBV3-1|NA
ASSQSGRMNTEAF
>TRBJ1-1|TRBV6-1|NA
ASSRSRSDTEAF
>TRBJ2-5|TRBV4-2|NA
ASSQPGDQETQY
>TRBJ1-1|TRBV30|NA
ACASTGNTEAF
>TRBJ2-3|TRBV12-3/TRBV12-4|NA
ASTEGGLGSTDTQY
>TRBJ2-3|TRBV29-1|NA
SVEQGGTDTQY
>TRBJ2-7|TRBV20-1|TRBD2
SAPAGTSAFPEQY
>TRBJ1-1|TRBV2|NA
ASMNNLNTEAF
>TRBJ2-5|TRBV12-3/TRBV12-4|NA
ASRPDGSEETQY
>TRBJ2-6|TRBV12-3/TRBV12-4|NA
ASSFMAGANSSGANVLT
>TRBJ1-4|TRBV6-1|NA
ASSQNRVDEKLV